The entry below describes one T cell receptor (beta chain). It has no known antigen specificity. No much larger clone exists at a distance of one base, and base qualities are not known. The CDR3 regions of human TCRbeta chains were subjected to immunosequencing. The original pipeline was this. Repertoire TCRs were matched against a reference library of SARS-CoV-2-specific TCRs generated with the MIRA antigen-specificity platform. Breadth was defined as the fraction of unique TCRs that were SARS-CoV-2-associated, and depth was defined as the fraction of total T cells that were SARS-CoV-2-associated. Using the MIRA data, each spike-specific TCR was mapped to the spike region that the TCR reacts to and placed in a CD4 or CD8 class. Log10-transformed breadth and depth values were compared by one-way ANOVA with Sidak's multiple comparisons tests. TCRdb retrieved this table from immuneACCESS and kept in-frame rearrangements only. Not all clones are present; in checked studies, unresolved V genes account for under half, and no reason is known for the remainder. Clonal size and the V and J genes are those of that table, whereas D and trimming came from the DNA. The sample data list roughly 120,000 clones, and roughly 90% of these were observed just once. Approximately 4.5% of the sample goes to the ten largest clones.

In light of the paper, this sample's time point label describes: baseline before first vaccination. Vaccinee samples were obtained from the UK trials COV001 and COV002, which included a single-blind randomized controlled phase 2/3 trial of AZD1222 (ChAdOx1 nCoV-19) in healthy adults. Trial participant PBMC samples were collected at day 0 and day 28 after the second dose for TCRbeta chain sequencing. The sample comes from a study of T cell responses to AZD1222 COVID-19 vaccine (dated by TCRdb to the early 2020s). Study-wide context: AZD1222 recipients whose second dose came at about 4 weeks and those whose second dose came at about 12 weeks were combined into one group, since spike-specific TCR depth and breadth did not differ between the two schedules. A total of 233 trial participants underwent TCR sequencing, of whom about 210 had received two doses of AZD1222 and around 25 had received two doses of the MenACWY control vaccine. Trial participants were enrolled by age into 18-55, 56-69 and 70-plus year subgroups, with roughly 150, 30 and 60 TCR-sequenced participants respectively.

Trimming removed 9 bases from V and 9 bases from J; the gene matches leave 7 bases unexplained. The CDR1 and CDR2 encoded by the germline V gene are MNHEY and SVGAGI. The CDR3 goes from the cysteine to the phenylalanine over 11 residues. Only the CDR3 part of the read is kept: 33 bases, read in frame from the first base. The paper as a whole reports these results and caveats: The vaccine-associated CD4 TCRs covered the entire spike protein, and the dominant responses fell in regions 160-218 and 743-854. No day 14 peak-response samples were available, so repertoires were characterized only after the peak T cell response. Conclusions about previously exposed vaccinees are limited because only a handful of AZD1222 recipients were SARS-CoV-2 seropositive at baseline. In the small 56-69-year group, the increase in depth fell short of significance, most likely because of low power. Reportedly, close to half of the unique spike-specific TCRs recognized epitopes lying outside the regions that are mutated in the B.1.351 and B.1.1.7 variants. After two AZD1222 doses, spike-specific TCR breadth and depth were significantly higher than at day 0 and than in MenACWY recipients. Participants were mostly white British, with more females than males. The authors suggested clonal diversity may have been underestimated.

The material sequenced was peripheral blood, taken on day 0 of AZD1222 vaccination. The sequence came from an adult in good health. Here the chain combines TRBV6-5 and TRBJ2-7; TRBD2 agrees with 8 junctional bases. The CDR3 region: CASKAGVVQYF. The DNA reads as follows: TGTGCCAGTAAAGCGGGAGTAGTGCAGTACTTC.